A few counts support the clone carrying this T cell receptor (beta chain). Sample donors were healthy Caucasian individuals that came from Russia, aged roughly 6 to 100. Trimming stripped 1 base from V and 4 bases from J, with 11 bases between. Germline V lookup: CDR1 MDHEN, CDR2 SYDVKM. This CDR3 spans 14 amino acids. This sample is part of a study of blood T cells in healthy people across ages. A second about 6 to 12 cycle PCR used barcoded and J-beta primers. TCRdb reanalysed the 5' RACE reads using MiXCR and keeps one entry per CDR3 protein. The data show 1.4 million or so distinct CDR3 sequences, about 42% seen once.

The material sequenced was blood. J is TRBJ2-7 and V is TRBV28; no clear D gene. The TCR sequence derives from a woman aged 18-29 years in good health. CDR3 sequence reads: CASSLFGYGYEQYF. The CDR3 bases are TGTGCCAGCAGTTTATTTGGGTATGGGTACGAGCAGTACTTC.